These 2 T cell receptor beta chains share one sample of origin, sequenced in a study of T-cell reconstitution after alpha-beta-depleted transplantation in children. Unique molecular identifiers were incorporated during preparation of the TCRbeta library. MiXCR was run by TCRdb on the PCR reads, yielding one entry per CDR3 protein. The sample records 600,000 to 800,000 distinct CDR3 sequences, around 13% being singletons. The sequences come from PBMCs, collected before TCRalphabeta/CD19-depleted stem cell transplant. These receptors were collected from a girl aged 2 to 9 with congenital amegakaryocytic thrombocytopenia, due to receive a stem cell transplant.

This clonotype was seen repeatedly, ten times or more. The genes are TRBV7-2 and TRBJ1-2, with no clear D. V lost 0 bases and J 4 bases, leaving 9 bases between the germline ends. Germline-derived CDR1 and CDR2 are SGHTA and FQGNSA. The CDR3 extends over 14 amino acids. CDR3 nucleotides: TGTGCCAGCAGCTTAGCGCAGTTCGTCTATGGCTACACCTTC. Translated: CASSLAQFVYGYTF.

The chain employs TRBV27 and TRBJ1-5, with 7 positions matching TRBD1. V dropped 4 bases and J dropped 4; count of bases not matched to a gene: 10. CDR1 is MNHEY and CDR2 is SMNVEV in the germline V gene (reference sequence). The CDR3 length is 16 residues. DNA of the CDR3: TGTGCCAGCAGTTCCTCCCTTACAGGGGCAAATCAGCCCCAGCATTTT. Residues: CASSSSLTGANQPQHF.